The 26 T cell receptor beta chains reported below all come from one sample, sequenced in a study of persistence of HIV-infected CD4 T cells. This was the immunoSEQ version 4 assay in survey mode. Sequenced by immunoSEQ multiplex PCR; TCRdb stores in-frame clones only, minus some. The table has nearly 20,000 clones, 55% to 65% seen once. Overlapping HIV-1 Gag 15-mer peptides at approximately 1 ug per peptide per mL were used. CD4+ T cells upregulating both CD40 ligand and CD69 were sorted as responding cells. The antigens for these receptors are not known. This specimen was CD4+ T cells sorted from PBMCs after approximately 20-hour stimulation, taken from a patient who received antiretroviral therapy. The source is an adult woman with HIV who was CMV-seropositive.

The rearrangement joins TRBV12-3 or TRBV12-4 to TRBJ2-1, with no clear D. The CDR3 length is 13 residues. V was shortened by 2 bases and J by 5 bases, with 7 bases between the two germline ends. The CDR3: CASSLSVDNEQFF. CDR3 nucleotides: TGTGCCAGCAGTTTATCCGTGGACAATGAGCAGTTCTTC.

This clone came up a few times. The CDR3 spells CATSRDRTAFSINTEAFF. In DNA form, the CDR3 reads TGTGCCACCAGCAGAGATAGGACCGCATTCTCGATTAACACTGAAGCTTTCTTT. V usage is TRBV15 and J usage is TRBJ1-1, with unresolved D. Trimming stripped 0 bases from V and 2 bases from J, with 19 bases between. CDR3 size: 18 residues. Germline V gives CDR1 LNHNV, CDR2 YYDKDF (reference sequence).

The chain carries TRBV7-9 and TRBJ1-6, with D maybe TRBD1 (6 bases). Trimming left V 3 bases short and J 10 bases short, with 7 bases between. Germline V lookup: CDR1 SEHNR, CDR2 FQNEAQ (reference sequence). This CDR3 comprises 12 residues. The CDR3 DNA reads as TGTGCCAGCAGCTTGGACAGATCACCCCTCCACTTT. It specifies CASSLDRSPLHF.

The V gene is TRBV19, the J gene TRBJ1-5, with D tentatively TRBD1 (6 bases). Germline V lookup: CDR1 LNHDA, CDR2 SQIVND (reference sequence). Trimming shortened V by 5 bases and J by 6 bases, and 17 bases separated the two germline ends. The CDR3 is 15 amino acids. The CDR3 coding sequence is TGTGCCAGTAGTCCCGTTCGGGGGGGCGGTCAGCCCCAGCATTTT. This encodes CASSPVRGGGQPQHF.

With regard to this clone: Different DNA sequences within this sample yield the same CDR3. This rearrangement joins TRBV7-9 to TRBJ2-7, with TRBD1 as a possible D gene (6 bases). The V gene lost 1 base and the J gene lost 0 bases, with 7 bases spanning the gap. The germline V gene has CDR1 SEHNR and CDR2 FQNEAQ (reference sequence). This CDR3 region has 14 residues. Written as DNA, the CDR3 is TGTGCCAGCAGCTTAGGGGGGCTCTCCTACGAGCAGTACTTC. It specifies CASSLGGLSYEQYF.

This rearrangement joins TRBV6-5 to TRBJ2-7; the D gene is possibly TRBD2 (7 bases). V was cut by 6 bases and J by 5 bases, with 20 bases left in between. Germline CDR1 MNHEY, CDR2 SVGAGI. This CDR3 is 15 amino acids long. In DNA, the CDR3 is TGTGCCAGCAGCGCGATTGCGGGGGCAGGGAACGAGCAGTACTTC. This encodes CASSAIAGAGNEQYF.

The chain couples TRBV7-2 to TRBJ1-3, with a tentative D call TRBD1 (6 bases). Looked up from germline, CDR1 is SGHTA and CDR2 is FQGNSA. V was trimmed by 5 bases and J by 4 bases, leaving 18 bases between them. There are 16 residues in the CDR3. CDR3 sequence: CASSQGGGNPGNTIYF. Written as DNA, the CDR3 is TGTGCCAGCAGCCAAGGGGGGGGGAACCCCGGAAACACCATATATTTT.

CDR3 loop: CASSFVSLQGDTEAFF. For the CDR3, the DNA is TGCGCCAGCAGCTTTGTGAGTCTTCAGGGGGACACTGAAGCTTTCTTT. The chain links TRBV5-1 to TRBJ1-1; 7 nucleotides match TRBD1. The CDR3 is made up of 16 amino acids. Germline V CDR1 and CDR2: SGHRS, YFSETQ. Trimming took 2 bases from V and 3 from J; bases not matched to a gene: 10. Filled out from reference TRBV5-1 and TRBJ1-1, the complete variable domain reads KAGVTQTPRYLIKTRGQQVTLSCSPISGHRSVSWYQQTPGQGLQFLFEYFSETQRNKGNFPGRFSGRQFSNSRSEMNVSTLELGDSALYLCASSFVSLQGDTEAFFGQGTRLTVV.

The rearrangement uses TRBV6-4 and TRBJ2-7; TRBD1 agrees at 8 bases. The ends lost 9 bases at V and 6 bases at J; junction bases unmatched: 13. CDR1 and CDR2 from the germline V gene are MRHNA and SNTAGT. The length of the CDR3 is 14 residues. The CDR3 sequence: CARNRGQGGCEQYV. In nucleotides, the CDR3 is TGTGCCAGGAATCGCGGACAGGGAGGTTGCGAGCAGTACGTC.

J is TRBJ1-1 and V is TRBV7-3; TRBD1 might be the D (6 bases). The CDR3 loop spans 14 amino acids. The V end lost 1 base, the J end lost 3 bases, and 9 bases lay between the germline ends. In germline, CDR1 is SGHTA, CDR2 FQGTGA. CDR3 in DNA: TGTGCCAGCAGCTTAAGGCCAGGGGACACTGAAGCTTTCTTT. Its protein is CASSLRPGDTEAFF.

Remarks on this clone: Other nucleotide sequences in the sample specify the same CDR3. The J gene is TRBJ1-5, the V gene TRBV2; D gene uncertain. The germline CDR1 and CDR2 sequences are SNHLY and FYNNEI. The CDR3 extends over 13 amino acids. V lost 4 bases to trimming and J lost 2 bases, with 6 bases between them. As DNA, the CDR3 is TGTGCCAGCAGTGTATCAGGCAATCAGCCCCAGCATTTT. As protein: CASSVSGNQPQHF. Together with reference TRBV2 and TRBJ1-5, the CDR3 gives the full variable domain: EPEVTQTPSHQVTQMGQEVILRCVPISNHLYFYWYRQILGQKVEFLVSFYNNEISEKSEIFDDQFSVERPDGSNFTLKIRSTKLEDSAMYFCASSVSGNQPQHFGDGTRLSIL.

The CDR3 loop is CASSQQGRSPLHF. The CDR3 coding sequence is TGTGCCAGCAGCCAACAGGGGCGGTCACCCCTCCACTTT. The rearrangement joins TRBV7-2 to TRBJ1-6, with 7 bases matching TRBD1. The CDR3 runs 13 residues. From germline, CDR1 is SGHTA and CDR2 FQGNSA. J lost 10 bases, V lost 5 bases, and 5 bases had no gene match.

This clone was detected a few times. The CDR3: CASSVGALRTGGRAFF. CDR3 in DNA: TGTGCCAGCAGCGTAGGCGCACTAAGGACAGGGGGCAGGGCTTTCTTT. This rearrangement joins TRBV9 to TRBJ1-1; 11 bases are a match to TRBD1. V gave up 0 bases and J gave up 11 bases; unmatched junction bases: 12. This CDR3 region has 16 residues. Germline CDR1 is SGDLS and CDR2 is YYNGEE.

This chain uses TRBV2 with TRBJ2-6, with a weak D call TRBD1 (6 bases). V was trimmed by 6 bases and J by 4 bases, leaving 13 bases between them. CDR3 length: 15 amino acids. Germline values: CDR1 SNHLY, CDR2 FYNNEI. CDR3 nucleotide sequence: TGTGCCAGCAGGGGTACAGGGTCAGGGGCCAACGTCCTGACTTTC. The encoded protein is CASRGTGSGANVLTF.

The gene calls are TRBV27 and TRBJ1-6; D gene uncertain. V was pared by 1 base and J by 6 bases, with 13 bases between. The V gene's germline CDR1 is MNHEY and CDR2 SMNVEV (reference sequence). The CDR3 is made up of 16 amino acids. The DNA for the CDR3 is TGTGCCAGCAGTTTATTCTCGATTGGTGGTAATTCACCCCTCCACTTT. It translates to CASSLFSIGGNSPLHF.

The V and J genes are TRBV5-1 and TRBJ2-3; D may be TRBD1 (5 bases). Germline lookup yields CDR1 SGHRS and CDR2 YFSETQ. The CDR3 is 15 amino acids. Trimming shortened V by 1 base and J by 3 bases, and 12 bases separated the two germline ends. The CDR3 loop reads CASSLLGHETDTQYF. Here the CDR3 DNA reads TGCGCCAGCAGCTTGTTGGGGCATGAGACAGATACGCAGTATTTT. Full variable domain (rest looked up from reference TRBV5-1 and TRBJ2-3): KAGVTQTPRYLIKTRGQQVTLSCSPISGHRSVSWYQQTPGQGLQFLFEYFSETQRNKGNFPGRFSGRQFSNSRSEMNVSTLELGDSALYLCASSLLGHETDTQYFGPGTRLTVL.

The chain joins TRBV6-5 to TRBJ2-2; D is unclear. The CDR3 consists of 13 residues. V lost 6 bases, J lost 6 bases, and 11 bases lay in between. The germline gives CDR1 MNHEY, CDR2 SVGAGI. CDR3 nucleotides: TGTGCCAGCAGGTCGACCGGGTCCGGGGAGCTGTTTTTT. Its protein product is CASRSTGSGELFF.

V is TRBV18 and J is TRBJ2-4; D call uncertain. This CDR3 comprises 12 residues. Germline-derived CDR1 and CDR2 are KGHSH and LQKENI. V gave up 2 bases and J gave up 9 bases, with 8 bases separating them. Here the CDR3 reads CASSPGKFIQYF. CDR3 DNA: TGTGCCAGCTCACCAGGGAAGTTCATTCAGTACTTC.

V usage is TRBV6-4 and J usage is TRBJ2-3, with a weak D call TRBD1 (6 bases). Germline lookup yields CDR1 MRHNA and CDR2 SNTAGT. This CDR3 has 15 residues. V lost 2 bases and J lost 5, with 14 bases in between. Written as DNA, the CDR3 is TGTGCCAGCAGTGACGGGCAGGGGAGCGGAGATACGCAGTATTTT. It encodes CASSDGQGSGDTQYF.

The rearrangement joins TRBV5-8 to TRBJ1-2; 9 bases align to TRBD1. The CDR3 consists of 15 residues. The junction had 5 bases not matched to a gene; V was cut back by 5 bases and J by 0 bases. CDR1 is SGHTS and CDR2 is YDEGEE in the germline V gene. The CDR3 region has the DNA TGTGCCAGCAGTCTCACAGGGGGCACTAACTATGGCTACACCTTC. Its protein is CASSLTGGTNYGYTF.

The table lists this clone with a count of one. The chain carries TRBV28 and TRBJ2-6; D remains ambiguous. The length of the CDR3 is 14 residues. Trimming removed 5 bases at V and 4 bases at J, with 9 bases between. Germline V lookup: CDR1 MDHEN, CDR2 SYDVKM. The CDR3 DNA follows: TGTGCCAGCAGTACGCTCAGGGGGGCCAACGTCCTGACTTTC. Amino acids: CASSTLRGANVLTF.

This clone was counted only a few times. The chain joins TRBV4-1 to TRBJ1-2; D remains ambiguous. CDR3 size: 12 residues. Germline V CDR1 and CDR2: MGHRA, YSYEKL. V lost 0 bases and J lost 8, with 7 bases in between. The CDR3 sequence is CASSQDGEGYTF. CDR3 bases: TGCGCCAGCAGCCAAGACGGAGAGGGCTACACCTTC.

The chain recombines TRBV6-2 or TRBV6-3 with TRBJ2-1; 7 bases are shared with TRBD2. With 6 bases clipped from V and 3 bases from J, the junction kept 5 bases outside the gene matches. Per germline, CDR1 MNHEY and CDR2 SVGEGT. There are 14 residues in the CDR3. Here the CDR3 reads CASSGTNFYNEQFF. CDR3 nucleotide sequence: TGTGCCAGCAGCGGGACTAACTTCTACAATGAGCAGTTCTTC.

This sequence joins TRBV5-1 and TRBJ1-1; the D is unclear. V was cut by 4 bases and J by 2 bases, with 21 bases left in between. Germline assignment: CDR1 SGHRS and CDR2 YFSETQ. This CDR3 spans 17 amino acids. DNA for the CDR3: TGCGCCAGCAGCCCACCGGGTGGGGATCCCTTTAACACTGAAGCTTTCTTT. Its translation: CASSPPGGDPFNTEAFF.

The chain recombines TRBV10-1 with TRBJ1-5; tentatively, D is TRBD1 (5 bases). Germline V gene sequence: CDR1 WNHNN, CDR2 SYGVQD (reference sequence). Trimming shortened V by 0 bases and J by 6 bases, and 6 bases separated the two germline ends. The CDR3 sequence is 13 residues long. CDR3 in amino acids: CASSESGGQPQHF. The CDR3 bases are TGCGCCAGCAGTGAGTCGGGGGGTCAGCCCCAGCATTTT.

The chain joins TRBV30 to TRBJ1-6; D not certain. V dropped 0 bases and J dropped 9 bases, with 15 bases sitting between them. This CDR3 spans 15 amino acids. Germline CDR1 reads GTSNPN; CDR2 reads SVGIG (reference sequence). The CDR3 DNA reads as TGTGCCTGGAGTGTACCTCTCGGCGGAGCTTCACCCCTCCACTTT. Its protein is CAWSVPLGGASPLHF.